This T cell receptor (beta chain) emerged from a study of identical twins. Every donor was a healthy Caucasian. This CDR3 comprises 12 residues. CDR1 and CDR2 (germline): SQVTM, ANQGSEA. Remarks on this clonotype: Antigen: not known.

A universal primer site came from template switching; cDNA carried unique molecular identifiers. A single record per CDR3 protein comes from TCRdb applying MiXCR to the 5' RACE reads. This table holds some 330,000 distinct CDR3 sequences, approximately 9.1% found once. General observations from the study: The degree of excess twin sharing was weaker in beta out-of-frame sequences.

Sequenced material: naive T cells sorted from blood. The sequence was collected from a woman aged 50 to 60 in good health. The chain uses TRBV29-1 and TRBJ2-3; TRBD2 matches 10 bases. The CDR3 is CTGETSGDTQYF. The CDR3 nucleotides are TGCACAGGGGAGACTAGCGGGGATACGCAGTATTTT.